These 8 T cell receptor beta chains were all obtained from the same sample, sequenced in a study of cytomegalovirus exposure and HLA in healthy donors. 13 Jbeta primers and 60 Vbeta primers were used for the PCR. Profiling relied on immunoSEQ multiplex PCR, and the TCRdb table lists in-frame clones only, not all of them. The sample yields around 130,000 clones, 75% seen once. Sequenced sample: PBMCs. The origin of the receptors is a woman aged 40-49 years in good health and CMV-seropositive.

The rearrangement links TRBV9 to TRBJ2-7; TRBD2 matches at 8 bases. Germline V gene data show CDR1 as SGDLS and CDR2 as YYNGEE. J lost 0 bases, V lost 7 bases, and 6 bases had no gene match. The CDR3 is 14 residues long. CDR3: CASSSGGSSYEQYF. DNA of the CDR3: TGTGCCAGCTCCAGCGGGGGCAGCTCCTACGAGCAGTACTTC. Complete variable domain (other parts from reference TRBV9 and TRBJ2-7): DSGVTQTPKHLITATGQRVTLRCSPRSGDLSVYWYQQSLDQGLQFLIQYYNGEERAKGNILERFSAQQFPDLHSELNLSSLELGDSALYFCASSSGGSSYEQYFGPGTRLTVT.

This clone occurred a few times. CDR3 in amino acids: CASSQDMGGETQYF. CDR3 in DNA: TGCGCCAGCAGCCAAGATATGGGGGGAGAGACCCAGTACTTC. The rearrangement links TRBV4-3 to TRBJ2-5; maybe TRBD2 (6 bases). Germline V gives CDR1 LGHNA, CDR2 YSLEER. This CDR3 comprises 14 residues. With 0 bases removed from V and 4 bases from J, the gap between germline ends came to 9 bases.

This clone was observed a few times. The chain is built from TRBV19 and TRBJ2-7; 8 nucleotides match TRBD2. This CDR3 region has 15 residues. V gave up 10 bases and J gave up 6 bases; unmatched junction bases: 17. Germline V gene sequence: CDR1 LNHDA, CDR2 SQIVND (reference sequence). The CDR3 DNA reads TGTGCCATCGATCATCCCCTAACTAGCGGAGGCGAGCAGTACTTC. This gives the protein CAIDHPLTSGGEQYF.

This sequence joins TRBV28 and TRBJ2-6; D is possibly TRBD1 (5 bases). The V gene's germline CDR1 is MDHEN and CDR2 SYDVKM. The CDR3 is 15 residues long. The V end was cut by 6 bases, the J end by 4 bases, with 13 bases between. The CDR3 region has the DNA TGTGCCAGCAGGGCAGGGTCTCAAGGGGCCAACGTCCTGACTTTC. It encodes CASRAGSQGANVLTF.

V gene TRBV30 combines with J gene TRBJ1-1, with D perhaps matching TRBD1 (6 bases). V lost 4 bases, J lost 0 bases, and 12 bases lay in between. CDR1 is GTSNPN and CDR2 is SVGIG in the germline V gene (reference sequence). This CDR3 has 14 amino acids. DNA for the CDR3: TGTGCCTGGAATCAGGGGATAATGAACACTGAAGCTTTCTTT. It yields the protein CAWNQGIMNTEAFF.

Only one count was recorded for this clone. CDR3 region: CASSYRPGHGLFEQFF. CDR3 bases: TGTGCCAGCAGTTACAGACCGGGACACGGACTGTTCGAGCAGTTCTTC. The V gene is TRBV6-5, the J gene TRBJ2-1; TRBD1 might be the D (6 bases). V was shortened by 2 bases and J by 10 bases, with 21 bases between the two germline ends. This CDR3 is built from 16 residues. The germline CDR1 and CDR2 sequences are MNHEY and SVGAGI.

A few counts support this clone. The chain carries TRBV28 and TRBJ2-1, with D perhaps TRBD1 (5 bases). This CDR3 comprises 13 residues. Germline-derived CDR1 and CDR2 are MDHEN and SYDVKM. V was pared by 8 bases and J by 15 bases, with 23 bases between. The CDR3 sequence: CASFDRAQGHLFF. The CDR3 DNA sequence: TGTGCCAGCTTTGATCGGGCTCAGGGTCATCTGTTCTTC.

This chain connects TRBV19 to TRBJ1-5; 8 bases line up with TRBD1. Losses at the gene ends were 1 base for V and 4 bases for J; bases not matched to a gene: 6. CDR1 and CDR2 from the germline V gene are LNHDA and SQIVND (reference sequence). The CDR3 extends over 16 amino acids. The CDR3 DNA reads TGTGCCAGTAGTATAGGTAGGACAGGGAGGAATCAGCCCCAGCATTTT. Its translation: CASSIGRTGRNQPQHF.